This T cell receptor beta chain was recorded in a study of OX40 agonist ivuxolimab in advanced cancers. General notes on the study: Ivuxolimab, which targeted the costimulatory receptor OX40 (CD134), was an agonistic, fully human IgG2 monoclonal antibody. Of the approximately 54 dose-escalation patients, hepatocellular carcinoma was present in around 19, melanoma in approximately 15, renal cell carcinoma in 9 and head and neck cancer in 9. The monotherapy dose-escalation portion (N of about 47 patients) of the phase I ivuxolimab trial is reported in the paper. The dose-escalation cohort was almost 85% male with a mean age of around 62 years, ranging from roughly 23 to 79. Prior anti-PD-1, anti-PD-L1 or anti-CTLA-4 therapy was permitted, and checkpoint inhibitors had been received by more than 35% of dose-escalation patients. The point of sequencing TCRbeta in the periphery was to test whether ivuxolimab changed TCR sequence diversity and drove clonal T-cell expansion. Intravenous ivuxolimab was administered to patients every 2 weeks at six dose levels: 0.01, 0.1, 0.3, 1.5, 3 and 10 mg/kg. Partial responses were achieved by three dose-escalation patients, of whom one had hepatocellular carcinoma and two had cutaneous melanoma. Beyond this particular receptor, the publication reports: Low levels of normalized T-cell clonal expansion were also seen in some patients who did not respond. The antigen specificity of the clonally expanded peripheral T cells was not determined. At doses from 0.1 to 3.0 mg/kg, clonal expansion was seen in both CD4+ and CD8+ blood T cells between baseline and week 6. Partial responders in the 0.1-3.0 mg/kg groups had among the lowest normalized peripheral clonal expansion, especially among CD8+ T cells. After ivuxolimab, CD8+ T cells had more expanded clones than CD4+ T cells on average.

Patients with a history of autoimmune disease or receiving systemic immunosuppression were excluded from the trial. Peripheral blood for TCR sequencing was drawn from every dose cohort at baseline, at cycle 4 day 1 and at cycle 7 day 1. Samples came from an open-label, multicenter, first-in-human phase I dose-escalation trial of ivuxolimab. Adults with locally advanced or metastatic head and neck squamous cell, hepatocellular, melanoma or renal cell carcinoma were enrolled in the trial. Before TCR sequencing, CD4+ and CD8+ T cells were separately sorted from peripheral blood. Genomic DNA was extracted from sorted cells for sequencing of the TCRbeta CDR3 region. TCRbeta CDR3 regions were sequenced using the immunoSEQ Assay. In TCRdb, the immuneACCESS table is reduced to in-frame sequences with V and J assigned. These tables do not hold every clone; where another copy was compared, an unresolved V gene accounts for under half, and the others remain unexplained. Counted in this sample were tens of thousands of clones; roughly nine tenths of them appeared once. Together, the top ten hold 2% to 2.5% of the sample.

Inclusive of the bounding cysteine and phenylalanine, the CDR3 is 13 residues long. Only CDR3 DNA is held: 39 bases, read in frame from base 1. V is cut by 4 bases and J by 3 bases, and the space between the germline ends is 10 bases. CDR1 and CDR2 are read off the germline V gene as SGDLS and YYNGEE. In regard to this clone: What this receptor recognizes is not known. No much larger clonotype is one base removed from it; base qualities were not supplied.

This receptor was taken from an adult with an advanced solid tumor such as melanoma, head and neck, liver or kidney cancer. The chain links TRBV9 with TRBJ1-1, and the D gene may be TRBD1, 5 bases matching. Here the sequenced sample was CD4+ or CD8+ T cells sorted from blood, taken in a trial of the OX40 agonist ivuxolimab. The DNA sequence follows: TGTGCCAGCAGCACCCAGGGAGACACTGAAGCTTTCTTT. Translated, this gives CASSTQGDTEAFF.